This T cell receptor beta chain was documented in a study of chemoradiotherapy in HPV16-positive cancers. Overall study context: Candidate HPV-specific clones and shared TCR motifs came from a couple of HPV16-positive patients.

As for this clone: What it recognizes is unknown.

Study-wide results and limits: During treatment, candidate HPV-specific clones and E7-related motifs expanded in tumor.

Trimming pared 0 bases from V and 3 bases from J, leaving 11 bases between. The CDR3 has 15 amino acids. Germline V gives CDR1 GTSNPN, CDR2 SVGIG (reference sequence). Repertoires were sampled repeatedly during chemoradiotherapy. The repertoire was sequenced with immunoSEQ multiplex PCR; TCRdb's copy has only in-frame clones and lacks some. This sample has 10,000 to 11,000 clones, with around 72% found just once. The sample was gathered from a patient who underwent chemoradiotherapy. The clonotype was recovered from a human donor with HPV-associated anogenital cancer. The V and J genes are TRBV30 and TRBJ2-2; possible D gene TRBD1, 5 bases. The CDR3 nucleotides read TGTGCCTGGAGTGTGAAGGGGATGGACACCGGGGAGCTGTTTTTT. Protein sequence: CAWSVKGMDTGELFF.